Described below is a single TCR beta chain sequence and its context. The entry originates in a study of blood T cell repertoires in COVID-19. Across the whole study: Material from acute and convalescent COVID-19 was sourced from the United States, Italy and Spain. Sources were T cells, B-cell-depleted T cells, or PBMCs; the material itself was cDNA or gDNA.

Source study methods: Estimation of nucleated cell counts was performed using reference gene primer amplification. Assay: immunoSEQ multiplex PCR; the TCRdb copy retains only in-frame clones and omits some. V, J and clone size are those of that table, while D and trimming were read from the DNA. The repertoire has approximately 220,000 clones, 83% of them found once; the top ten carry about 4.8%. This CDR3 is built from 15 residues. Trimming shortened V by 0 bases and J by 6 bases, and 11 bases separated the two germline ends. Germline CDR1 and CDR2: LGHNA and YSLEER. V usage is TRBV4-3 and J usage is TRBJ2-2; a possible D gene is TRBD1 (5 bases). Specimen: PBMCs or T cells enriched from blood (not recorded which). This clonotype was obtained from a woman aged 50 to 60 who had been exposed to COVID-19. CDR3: CASSQEWGSSGELFF. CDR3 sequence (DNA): TGCGCCAGCAGCCAAGAGTGGGGCAGCTCCGGGGAGCTGTTTTTT.